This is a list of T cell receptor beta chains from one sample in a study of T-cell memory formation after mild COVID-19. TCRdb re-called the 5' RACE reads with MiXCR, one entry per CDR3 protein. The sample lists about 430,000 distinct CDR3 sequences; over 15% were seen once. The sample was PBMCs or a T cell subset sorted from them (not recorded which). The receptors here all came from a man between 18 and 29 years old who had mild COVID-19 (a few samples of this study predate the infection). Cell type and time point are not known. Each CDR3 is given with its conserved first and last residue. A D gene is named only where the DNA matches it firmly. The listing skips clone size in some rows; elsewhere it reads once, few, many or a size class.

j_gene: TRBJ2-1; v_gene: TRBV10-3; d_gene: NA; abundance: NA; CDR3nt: TGTGACATCAGGAAGCAGGACAATGAGCAGTTCTTC; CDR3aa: CDIRKQDNEQFF
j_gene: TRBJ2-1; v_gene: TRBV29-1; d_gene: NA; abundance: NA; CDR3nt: TGCAGCGTTGAAGTGCGGTTTAATGAGCAGTTCTTC; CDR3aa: CSVEVRFNEQFF
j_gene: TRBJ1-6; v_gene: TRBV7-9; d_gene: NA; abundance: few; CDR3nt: TGTGCCAGCAGCGCCGGGGGTGGTTCAGGGATAAGTTCACCCCTCCACTTT; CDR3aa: CASSAGGGSGISSPLHF
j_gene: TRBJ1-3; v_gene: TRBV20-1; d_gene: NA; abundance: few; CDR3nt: TGCAGTGCTAGCGAGGTGTCTGGAAACACCATATATTTT; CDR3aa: CSASEVSGNTIYF
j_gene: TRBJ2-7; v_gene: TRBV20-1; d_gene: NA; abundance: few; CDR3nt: TGCAGTGCGCCAACCGAGTCCTACGAGCAGTACTTC; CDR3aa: CSAPTESYEQYF
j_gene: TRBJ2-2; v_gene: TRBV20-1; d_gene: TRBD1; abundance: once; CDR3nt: TGCTGTGCTAGAGGGCCGGGACAGTCGAACACCGGGGAGCTGTTTTTT; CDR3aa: CCARGPGQSNTGELFF
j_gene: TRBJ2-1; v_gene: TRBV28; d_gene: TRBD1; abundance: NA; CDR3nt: TGTGCCAGCAGTGGGGGACAGGCTAGCTCCTACAATGAGCAGTTCTTC; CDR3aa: CASSGGQASSYNEQFF
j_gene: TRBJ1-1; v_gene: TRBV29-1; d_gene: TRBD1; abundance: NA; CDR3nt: TGCAGCGTATCCAGGGGGCGCGGGGCTTTCTTT; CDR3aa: CSVSRGRGAFF
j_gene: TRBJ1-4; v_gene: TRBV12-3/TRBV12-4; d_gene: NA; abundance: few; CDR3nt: TGTGCCAGCAGTTTTGGGACAACTAATGAAAAACTGTTTTTT; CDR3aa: CASSFGTTNEKLFF
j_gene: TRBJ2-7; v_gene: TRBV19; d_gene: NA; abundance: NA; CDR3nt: TGTGCCAGTAGTCACGGGGCAGGCTACGAGCAGTACTTC; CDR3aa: CASSHGAGYEQYF
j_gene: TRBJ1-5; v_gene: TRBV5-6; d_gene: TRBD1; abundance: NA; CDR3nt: TGTGCCAGCAGTTTCGGGACAGGTTATAGCAATCAGCCCCAGCATTTT; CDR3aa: CASSFGTGYSNQPQHF
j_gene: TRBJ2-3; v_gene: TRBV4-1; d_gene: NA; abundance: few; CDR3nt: TGCGCCAGCAGCCGGCCCTCCGGGACAGCCCTTGGAGGGGATACGCAGTATTTT; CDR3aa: CASSRPSGTALGGDTQYF
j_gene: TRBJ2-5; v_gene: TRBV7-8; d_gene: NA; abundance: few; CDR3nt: TGTGCCAGCAGCTATCAGGGGGGTTACCAAGAGACCCAGTACTTC; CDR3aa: CASSYQGGYQETQYF
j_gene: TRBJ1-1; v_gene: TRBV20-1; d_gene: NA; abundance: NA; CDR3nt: TGCAGTGCTACAGGGAGCCTGACTGAAGCTTTCTTT; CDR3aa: CSATGSLTEAFF
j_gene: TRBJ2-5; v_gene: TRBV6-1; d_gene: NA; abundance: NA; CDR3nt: TGTGCCAGCAGTGAAGGGGTTCGTGAGACCCAGTACTTC; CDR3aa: CASSEGVRETQYF
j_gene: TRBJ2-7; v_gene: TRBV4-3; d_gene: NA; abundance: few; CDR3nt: TGCGCCAGCAGCCGCCAAAGGGGGAGGGACAGCTACGAGCAGTACTTC; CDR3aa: CASSRQRGRDSYEQYF
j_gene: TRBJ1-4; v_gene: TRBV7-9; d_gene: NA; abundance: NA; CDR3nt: TGTGCCAGCAGCTCTGAGGGACTGGTTGGAGAAAAACTGTTTTTT; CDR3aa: CASSSEGLVGEKLFF
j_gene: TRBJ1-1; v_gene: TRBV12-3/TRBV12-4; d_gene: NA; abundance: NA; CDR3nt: TGTGCCAGCAGTTTTGAGACCGGGTTTAAGGCTTTCTTT; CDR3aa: CASSFETGFKAFF
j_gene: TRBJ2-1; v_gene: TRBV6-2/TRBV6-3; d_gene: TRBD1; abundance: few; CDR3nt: TGTGCCAGCAGTTACGCTCAGGGGGCAGGTGAGCAGTTCTTC; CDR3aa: CASSYAQGAGEQFF
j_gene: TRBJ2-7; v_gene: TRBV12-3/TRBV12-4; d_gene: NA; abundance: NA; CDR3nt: TGTGCCAGCAGTTTATCAACGGTAGCCTACGAGCAGTACTTC; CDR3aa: CASSLSTVAYEQYF
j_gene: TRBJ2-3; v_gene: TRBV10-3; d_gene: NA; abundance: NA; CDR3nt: TGTGCCATCAGCAGACCGGGCACAGATACGCAGTATTTT; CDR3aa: CAISRPGTDTQYF
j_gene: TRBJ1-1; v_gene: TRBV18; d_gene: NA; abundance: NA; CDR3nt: TGTGCCAGCTCGCCTGCATCGGGACAGAACACTGAAGCTTTCTTT; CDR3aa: CASSPASGQNTEAFF
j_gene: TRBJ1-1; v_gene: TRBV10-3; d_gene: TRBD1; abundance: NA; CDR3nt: TGTGCCATCAGTGAGTTGGGGACAGGAATGAACACTGAAGCTTTCTTT; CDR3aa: CAISELGTGMNTEAFF
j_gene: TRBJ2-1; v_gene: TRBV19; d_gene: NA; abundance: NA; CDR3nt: TGTGCCAGTAGTATAGATTTCCATGAGCAGTTCTTC; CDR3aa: CASSIDFHEQFF
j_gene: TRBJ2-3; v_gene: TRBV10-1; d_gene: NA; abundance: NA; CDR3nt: TGCGCCAGCAGTCCGACTATTATCACAGATACGCAGTATTTT; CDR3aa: CASSPTIITDTQYF
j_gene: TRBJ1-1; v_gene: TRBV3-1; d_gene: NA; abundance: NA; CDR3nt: TGTGCCAGCAGCCAAGATCGAGGCACAACTGAAGCTTTCTTT; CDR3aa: CASSQDRGTTEAFF
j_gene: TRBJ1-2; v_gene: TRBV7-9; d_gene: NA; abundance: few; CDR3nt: TGTGCCAGCAGCTTAGGCGGTCCGGGAATAAACTATGGCTACACCTTC; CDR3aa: CASSLGGPGINYGYTF
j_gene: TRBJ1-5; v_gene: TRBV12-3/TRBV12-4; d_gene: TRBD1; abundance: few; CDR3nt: TGTGCCAGCAGTCCCCGACAGGGCTACGGCAATCAGCCCCAGCATTTT; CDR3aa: CASSPRQGYGNQPQHF